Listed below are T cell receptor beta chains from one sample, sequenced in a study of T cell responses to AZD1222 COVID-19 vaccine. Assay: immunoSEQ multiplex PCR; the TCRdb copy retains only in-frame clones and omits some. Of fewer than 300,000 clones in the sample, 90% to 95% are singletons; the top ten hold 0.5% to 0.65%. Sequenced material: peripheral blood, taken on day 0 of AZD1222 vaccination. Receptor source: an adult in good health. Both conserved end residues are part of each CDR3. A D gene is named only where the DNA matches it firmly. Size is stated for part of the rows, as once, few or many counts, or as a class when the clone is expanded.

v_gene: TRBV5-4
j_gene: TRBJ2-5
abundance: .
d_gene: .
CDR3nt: TGTGCCAGCAGCTTGGAGACTTATAAAGAGACCCAGTACTTC
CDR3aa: CASSLETYKETQYF

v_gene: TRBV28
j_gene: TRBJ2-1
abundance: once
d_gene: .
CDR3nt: TGTGCCAGCAGATTAACCGGGACGCTTAATGAGCAGTTCTTC
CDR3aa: CASRLTGTLNEQFF

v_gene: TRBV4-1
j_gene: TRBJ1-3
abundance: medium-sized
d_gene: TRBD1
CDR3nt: TGCGCCAGCAGCGACAGGGGAACAGGAAACACCATATATTTT
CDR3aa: CASSDRGTGNTIYF

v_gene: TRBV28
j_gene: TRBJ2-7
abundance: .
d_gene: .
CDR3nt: TGTGCCAGCCGAGGCGACCCGACCTACGAGCAGTACTTC
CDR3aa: CASRGDPTYEQYF

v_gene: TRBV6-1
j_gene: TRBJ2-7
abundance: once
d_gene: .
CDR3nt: TGTGCCAGCAGTGACCCTGGGGACGAGCAGTACTTC
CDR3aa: CASSDPGDEQYF

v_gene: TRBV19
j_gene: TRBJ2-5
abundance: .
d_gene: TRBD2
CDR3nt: TGTGCCAGTAGTTCGGGGACTAGCGGTTGGAGGGAGACCCAGTACTTC
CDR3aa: CASSSGTSGWRETQYF

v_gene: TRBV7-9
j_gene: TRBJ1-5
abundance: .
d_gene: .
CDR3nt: TGTGCCAGCAGCTTAATGGGCAATCAGCCCCAGCATTTT
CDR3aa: CASSLMGNQPQHF

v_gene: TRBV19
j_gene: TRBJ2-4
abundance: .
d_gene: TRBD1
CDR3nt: TGTGCCAGTAGTTACAGGGGCTCCAAAAACATTCAGTACTTC
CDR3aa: CASSYRGSKNIQYF

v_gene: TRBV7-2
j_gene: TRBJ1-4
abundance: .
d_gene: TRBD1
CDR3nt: TGTGCCAGCAGCCCACCCCGTCAGGGGGGGACCGAAAAACTGTTTTTT
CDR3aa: CASSPPRQGGTEKLFF

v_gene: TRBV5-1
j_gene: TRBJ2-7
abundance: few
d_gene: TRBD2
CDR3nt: TGCGCCAGCAGCGAACTAGCGGGGGGGTACTACGAGCAGTACTTC
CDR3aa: CASSELAGGYYEQYF

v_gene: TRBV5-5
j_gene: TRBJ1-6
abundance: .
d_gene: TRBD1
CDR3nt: TGTGCCAGCAGCTTGGAATGGGGGACAGGGCCCACTAATTCACCCCTCCACTTT
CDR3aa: CASSLEWGTGPTNSPLHF

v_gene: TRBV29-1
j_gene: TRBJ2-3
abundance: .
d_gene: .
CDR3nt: TGCAGCGTTGAAGTTCCCAGCTACACAGATACGCAGTATTTT
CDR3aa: CSVEVPSYTDTQYF

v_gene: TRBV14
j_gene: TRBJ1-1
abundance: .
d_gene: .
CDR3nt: TGTGCCAGCAGCCCGCAGGCGAACACTGAAGCTTTCTTT
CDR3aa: CASSPQANTEAFF

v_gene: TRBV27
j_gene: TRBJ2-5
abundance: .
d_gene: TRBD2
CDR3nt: TGTGCCAGCAGTTTTCGGCGGGGGGTTGGAGAGACCCAGTACTTC
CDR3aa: CASSFRRGVGETQYF

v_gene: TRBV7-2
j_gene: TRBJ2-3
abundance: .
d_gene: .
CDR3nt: TGTGCCAGCAGCTTAGGAGGCGGCTTAGATACGCAGTATTTT
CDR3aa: CASSLGGGLDTQYF

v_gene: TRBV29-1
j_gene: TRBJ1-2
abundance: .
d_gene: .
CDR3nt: TGCAGCGTTGATCGTGATAAGGGCCCTCATGGCTACACCTTC
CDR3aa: CSVDRDKGPHGYTF

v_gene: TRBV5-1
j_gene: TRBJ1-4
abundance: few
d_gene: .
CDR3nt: TGCGCCAGCAGCTTGGGTCGGGAGAACAAACTGTTTTTT
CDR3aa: CASSLGRENKLFF

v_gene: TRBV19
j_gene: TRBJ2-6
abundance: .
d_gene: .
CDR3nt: TGTGCCAGTAGTATCTGGGAGACCTCTGGGGCCAACGTCCTGACTTTC
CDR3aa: CASSIWETSGANVLTF

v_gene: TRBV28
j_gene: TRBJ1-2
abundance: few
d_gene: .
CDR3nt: TGTGCCAGCAGTTTATACGGAGCTAACTATGGCTACACCTTC
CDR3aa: CASSLYGANYGYTF

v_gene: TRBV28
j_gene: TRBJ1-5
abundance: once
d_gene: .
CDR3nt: TGTGCCAGCAGTTTATCCGGGCAGCCCCAGCATTTT
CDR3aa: CASSLSGQPQHF

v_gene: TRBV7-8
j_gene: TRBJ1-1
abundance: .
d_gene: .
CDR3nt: TGTGCCAGCACCCCGGGAACTCGGACTGAAGCTTTCTTT
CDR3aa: CASTPGTRTEAFF

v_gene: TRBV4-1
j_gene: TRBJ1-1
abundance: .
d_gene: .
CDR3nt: TGCGCCAGCAGCCAAGATTGGATGAACACTGAAGCTTTCTTT
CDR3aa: CASSQDWMNTEAFF

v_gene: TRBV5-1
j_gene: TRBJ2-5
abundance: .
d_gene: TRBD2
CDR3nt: TGCGCCAGCAGCTTGTCCGTAGGCGGGAGCGGGGAGACCCAGTACTTC
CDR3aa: CASSLSVGGSGETQYF

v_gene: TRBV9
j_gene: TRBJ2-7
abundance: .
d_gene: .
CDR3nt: TGTGCCAGCAGCGCCACGGGACACACTACAAACGAGCAGTACTTC
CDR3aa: CASSATGHTTNEQYF

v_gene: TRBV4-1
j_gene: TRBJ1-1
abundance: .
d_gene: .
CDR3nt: TGCGCCAGCAGCCCCAGGGCGACCACTGAAGCTTTCTTT
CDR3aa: CASSPRATTEAFF

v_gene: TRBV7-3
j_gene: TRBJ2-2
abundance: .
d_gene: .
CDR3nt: TGTGCCAGCAGCTTAACTGGGGTGGCCGGGGAGCTGTTTTTT
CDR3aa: CASSLTGVAGELFF

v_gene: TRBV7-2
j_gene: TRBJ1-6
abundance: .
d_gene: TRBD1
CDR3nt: TGTGCCAGCAGCTTCCGACAGGGGTCACCCCTCCACTTT
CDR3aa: CASSFRQGSPLHF

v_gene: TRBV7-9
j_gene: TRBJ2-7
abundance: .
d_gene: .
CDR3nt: TGTGCCAGCAGCCGTAGCGGAGACTACGAGCAGTACTTC
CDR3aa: CASSRSGDYEQYF

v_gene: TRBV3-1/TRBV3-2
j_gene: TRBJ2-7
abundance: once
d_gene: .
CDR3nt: TGTGCCAGCAGCCAAAACTCCGAAAATTTCAACTACGAGCAGTACTTC
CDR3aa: CASSQNSENFNYEQYF

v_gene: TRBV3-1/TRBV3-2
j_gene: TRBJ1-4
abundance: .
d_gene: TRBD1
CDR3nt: TGTGCCAGCAGCCTCCGACAGGGCCCGATAACTAATGAAAAACTGTTTTTT
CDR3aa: CASSLRQGPITNEKLFF

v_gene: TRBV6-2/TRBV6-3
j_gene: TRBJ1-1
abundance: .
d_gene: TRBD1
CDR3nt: TGTGCCAGCAGTCTGACAGGGACCACTGAAGCTTTCTTT
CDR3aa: CASSLTGTTEAFF

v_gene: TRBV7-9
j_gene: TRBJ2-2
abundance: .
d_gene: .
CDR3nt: TGTGCCAGCAGCGCCCGACTAGTCCCCGACACCGGGGAGCTGTTTTTT
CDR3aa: CASSARLVPDTGELFF

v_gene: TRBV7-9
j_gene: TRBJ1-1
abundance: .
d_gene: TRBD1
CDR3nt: TGTGCCAGCAGCTTTCCCCTGGGACAGGCCGGAGGAGCTTTCTTT
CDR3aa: CASSFPLGQAGGAFF

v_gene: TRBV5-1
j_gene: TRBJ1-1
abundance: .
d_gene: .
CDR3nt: TGCGCCAGCAGCTTGGCCAGTGGGGCAACGAACACTGAAGCTTTCTTT
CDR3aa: CASSLASGATNTEAFF

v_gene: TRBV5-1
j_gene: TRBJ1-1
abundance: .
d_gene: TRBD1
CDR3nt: TGCGCCAGCAGCTGGACAGGGGATGGCACTGAAGCTTTCTTT
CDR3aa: CASSWTGDGTEAFF

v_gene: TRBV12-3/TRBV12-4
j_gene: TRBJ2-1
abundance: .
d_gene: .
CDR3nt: TGTGCCAGCACCCCCTTACATGAGCAGTTCTTC
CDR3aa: CASTPLHEQFF

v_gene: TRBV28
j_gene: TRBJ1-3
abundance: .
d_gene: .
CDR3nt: TGTGCCAGCAGTCCGAGCCTATCCGGAAACACCATATATTTT
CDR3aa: CASSPSLSGNTIYF

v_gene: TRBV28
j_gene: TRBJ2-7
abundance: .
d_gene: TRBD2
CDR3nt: TGTGCCAGCAGTTCCCTAGCGGGGAGCTCCTACGAGCAGTACTTC
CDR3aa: CASSSLAGSSYEQYF

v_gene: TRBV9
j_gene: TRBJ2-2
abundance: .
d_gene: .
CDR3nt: TGTGCCAGCAGCCTACGGGGGAGGGGGCCCGGGGAGCTGTTTTTT
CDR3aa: CASSLRGRGPGELFF

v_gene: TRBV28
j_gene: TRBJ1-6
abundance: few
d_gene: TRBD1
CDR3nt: TGTGCCAGCAGAGACAGGGGTTCACCCCTCCACTTT
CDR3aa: CASRDRGSPLHF

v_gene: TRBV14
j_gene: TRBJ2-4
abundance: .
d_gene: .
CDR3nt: TGTGCCAGCAGCCACTCGCGTAGCTCCAAAAACATTCAGTACTTC
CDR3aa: CASSHSRSSKNIQYF

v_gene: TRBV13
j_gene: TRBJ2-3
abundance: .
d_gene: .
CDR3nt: TGTGCCAGCAGCTTATTCGGCGGTAAAGGTACGCAGTATTTT
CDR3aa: CASSLFGGKGTQYF

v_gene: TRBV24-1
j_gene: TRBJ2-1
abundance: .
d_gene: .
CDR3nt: TGTGCCACCAGCGGGACTTTATCCGAGCAGTTCTTC
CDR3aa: CATSGTLSEQFF

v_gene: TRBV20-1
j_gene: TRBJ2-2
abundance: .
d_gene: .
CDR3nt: TGCAGTGCTAGAGCCGGCGGGGAGCTGTTTTTT
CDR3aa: CSARAGGELFF

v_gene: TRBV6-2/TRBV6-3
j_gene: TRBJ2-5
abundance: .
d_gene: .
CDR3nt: TGTGCCAGCAGTTACCTAGCTGGATGGGAGACCCAGTACTTC
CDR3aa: CASSYLAGWETQYF

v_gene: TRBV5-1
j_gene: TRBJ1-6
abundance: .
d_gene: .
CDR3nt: TGCGCCAGCAGCTCCGCCTGGGGGGCTGGGAATTCACCCCTCCACTTT
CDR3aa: CASSSAWGAGNSPLHF

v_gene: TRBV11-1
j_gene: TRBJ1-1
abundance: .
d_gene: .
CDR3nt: TGTGCCAGCAGCATTATACACCCACCCGGCACTGAAGCTTTCTTT
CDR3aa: CASSIIHPPGTEAFF

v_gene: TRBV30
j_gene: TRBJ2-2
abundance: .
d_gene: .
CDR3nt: TGTGCCTGGAGAGGCAAGTCGAACACCGGGGAGCTGTTTTTT
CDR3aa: CAWRGKSNTGELFF

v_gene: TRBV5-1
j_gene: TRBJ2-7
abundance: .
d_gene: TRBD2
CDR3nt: TGCGCCAGCAGCACCCAGGCGGGGGTCTCCTACGAGCAGTACTTC
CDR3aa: CASSTQAGVSYEQYF

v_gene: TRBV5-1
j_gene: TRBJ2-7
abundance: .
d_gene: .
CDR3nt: TGCGCCAGCAGCTTGGTTACAGGGAACTACGAGCAGTACTTC
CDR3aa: CASSLVTGNYEQYF

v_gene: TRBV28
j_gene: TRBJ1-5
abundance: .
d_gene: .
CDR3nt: TGTGCCAGCAGTTTAAGATCTTATAGCAATCAGCCCCAGCATTTT
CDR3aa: CASSLRSYSNQPQHF